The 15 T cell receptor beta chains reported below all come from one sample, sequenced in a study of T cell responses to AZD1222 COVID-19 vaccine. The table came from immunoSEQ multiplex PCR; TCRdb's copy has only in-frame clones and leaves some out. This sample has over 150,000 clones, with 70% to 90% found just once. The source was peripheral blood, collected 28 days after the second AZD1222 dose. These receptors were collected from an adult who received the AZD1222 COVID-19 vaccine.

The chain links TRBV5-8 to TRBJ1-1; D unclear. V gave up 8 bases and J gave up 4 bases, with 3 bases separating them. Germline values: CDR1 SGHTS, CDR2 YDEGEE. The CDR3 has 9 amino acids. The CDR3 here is CASSTEAFF. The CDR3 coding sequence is TGTGCCAGTAGCACTGAAGCTTTCTTT.

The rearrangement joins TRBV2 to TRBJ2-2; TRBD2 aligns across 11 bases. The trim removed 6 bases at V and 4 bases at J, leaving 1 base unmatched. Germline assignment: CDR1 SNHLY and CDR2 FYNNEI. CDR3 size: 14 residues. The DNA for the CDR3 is TGTGCCAGCAGCGGACTAGCGGGCACCGGGGAGCTGTTTTTT. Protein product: CASSGLAGTGELFF.

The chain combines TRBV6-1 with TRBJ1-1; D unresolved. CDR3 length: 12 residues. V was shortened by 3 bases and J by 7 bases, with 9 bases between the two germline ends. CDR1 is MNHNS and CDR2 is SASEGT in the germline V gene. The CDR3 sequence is CASSDTKNEAFF. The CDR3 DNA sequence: TGTGCCAGCAGTGACACGAAAAATGAAGCTTTCTTT.

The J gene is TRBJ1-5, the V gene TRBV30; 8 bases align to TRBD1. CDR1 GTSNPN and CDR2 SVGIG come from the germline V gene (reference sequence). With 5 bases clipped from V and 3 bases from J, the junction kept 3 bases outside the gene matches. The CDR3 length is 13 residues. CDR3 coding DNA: TGTGCCTGGGCAGGGGGCCCCAATCAGCCCCAGCATTTT. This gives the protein CAWAGGPNQPQHF.

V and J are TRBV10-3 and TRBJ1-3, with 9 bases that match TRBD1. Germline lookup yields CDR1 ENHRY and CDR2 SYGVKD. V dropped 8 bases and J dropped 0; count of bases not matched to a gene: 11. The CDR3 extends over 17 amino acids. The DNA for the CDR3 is TGTGCCATCCGGGTTGAGGGACAGGGTATCTCTGGAAACACCATATATTTT. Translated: CAIRVEGQGISGNTIYF.

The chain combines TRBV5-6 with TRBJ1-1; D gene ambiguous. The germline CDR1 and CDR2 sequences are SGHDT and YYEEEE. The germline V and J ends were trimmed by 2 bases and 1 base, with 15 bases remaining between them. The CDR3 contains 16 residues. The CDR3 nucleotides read TGTGCCAGCAGCTTATTTTATGCAGGAGCGAACACTGAAGCTTTCTTT. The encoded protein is CASSLFYAGANTEAFF.

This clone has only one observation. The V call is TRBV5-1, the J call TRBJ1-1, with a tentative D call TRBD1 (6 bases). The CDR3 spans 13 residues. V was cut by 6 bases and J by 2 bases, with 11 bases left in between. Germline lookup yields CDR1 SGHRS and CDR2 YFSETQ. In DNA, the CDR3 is TGCGCCAGCATGGGACAAGCAAACACTGAAGCTTTCTTT. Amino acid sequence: CASMGQANTEAFF.

The CDR3 region has the DNA TGTGCCAGCACCATGGGGACTCCTAACTACGAGCAGTACTTC. This gives the protein CASTMGTPNYEQYF. This rearrangement joins TRBV13 to TRBJ2-7, with a weak D call TRBD2 (6 bases). CDR1 and CDR2 (germline): PRHDT, FYEKMQ (reference sequence). The CDR3 is 14 residues long. V was shortened by 7 bases and J by 3 bases, with 16 bases between the two germline ends.

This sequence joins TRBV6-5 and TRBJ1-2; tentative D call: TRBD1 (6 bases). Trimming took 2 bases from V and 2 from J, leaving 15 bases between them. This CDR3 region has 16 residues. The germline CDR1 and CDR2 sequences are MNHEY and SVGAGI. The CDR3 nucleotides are TGTGCCAGCAGTTACCCTGATTCAGGGGAGAACTATGGCTACACCTTC. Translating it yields CASSYPDSGENYGYTF.

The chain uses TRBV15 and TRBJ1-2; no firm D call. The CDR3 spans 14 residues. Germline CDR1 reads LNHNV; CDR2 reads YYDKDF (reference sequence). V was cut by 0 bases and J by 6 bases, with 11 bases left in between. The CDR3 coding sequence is TGTGCCACCAGCAGAGATGTCGGTTTGGATGGCTACACCTTC. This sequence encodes CATSRDVGLDGYTF.

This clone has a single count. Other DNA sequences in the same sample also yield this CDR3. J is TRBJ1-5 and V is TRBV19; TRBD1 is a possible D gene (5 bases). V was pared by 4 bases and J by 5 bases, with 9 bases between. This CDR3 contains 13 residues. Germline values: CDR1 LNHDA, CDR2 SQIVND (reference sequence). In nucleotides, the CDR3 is TGTGCCAGTAGTAGGCAGGGCGATCAGCCCCAGCATTTT. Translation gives CASSRQGDQPQHF.

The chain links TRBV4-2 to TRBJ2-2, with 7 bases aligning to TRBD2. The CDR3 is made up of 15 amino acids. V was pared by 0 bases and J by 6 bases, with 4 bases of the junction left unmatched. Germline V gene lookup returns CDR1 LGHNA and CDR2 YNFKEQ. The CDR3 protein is CASSQEGRGPGELFF. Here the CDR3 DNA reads TGTGCCAGCAGCCAAGAAGGGAGGGGTCCCGGGGAGCTGTTTTTT.

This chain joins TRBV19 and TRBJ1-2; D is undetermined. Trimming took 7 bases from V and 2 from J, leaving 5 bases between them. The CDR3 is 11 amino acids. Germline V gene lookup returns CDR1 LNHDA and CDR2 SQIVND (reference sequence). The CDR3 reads CASMENYGYTF. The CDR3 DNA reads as TGTGCCAGTATGGAGAACTATGGCTACACCTTC.

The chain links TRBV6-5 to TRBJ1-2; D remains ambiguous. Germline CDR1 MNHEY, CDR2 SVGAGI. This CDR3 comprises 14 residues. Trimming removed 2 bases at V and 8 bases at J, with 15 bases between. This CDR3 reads CASSYVGPNVGYTF. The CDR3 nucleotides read TGTGCCAGCAGTTACGTCGGACCTAATGTCGGCTACACCTTC.

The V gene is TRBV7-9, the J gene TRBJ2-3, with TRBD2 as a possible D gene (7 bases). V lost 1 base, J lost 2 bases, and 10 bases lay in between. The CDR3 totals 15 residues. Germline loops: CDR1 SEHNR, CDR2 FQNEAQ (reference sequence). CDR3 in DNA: TGTGCCAGCAGCTTAGGGGGGGGCCTCACAGATACGCAGTATTTT. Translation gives CASSLGGGLTDTQYF. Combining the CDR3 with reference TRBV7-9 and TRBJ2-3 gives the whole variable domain DTGVSQNPRHKITKRGQNVTFRCDPISEHNRLYWYRQTLGQGPEFLTYFQNEAQLEKSRLLSDRFSAERPKGSFSTLEIQRTEQGDSAMYLCASSLGGGLTDTQYFGPGTRLTVL.